Listed here are 30 T cell receptor beta chains from one sample, sequenced in a study of cytomegalovirus exposure and HLA in healthy donors. The PCR contained 60 Vbeta and 13 Jbeta primers. This table comes from immunoSEQ multiplex PCR, and its TCRdb copy is limited to in-frame clones, with some not included. Found here are roughly 200,000 clones, around 76% of them singletons; the top ten hold roughly 2%. Sequencing input: PBMCs. These receptor sequences come from a man in his thirties or forties in good health and CMV-seronegative.

The chain combines TRBV6-1 with TRBJ1-2; no firm D call. The germline V and J ends were trimmed by 8 bases and 3 bases, with 10 bases remaining between them. The germline V gene has CDR1 MNHNS and CDR2 SASEGT. The CDR3 covers 12 residues. As DNA, the CDR3 is TGTGCCAGCCGGGGATCCGACTATGGCTACACCTTC. It codes for CASRGSDYGYTF.

V and J are TRBV25-1 and TRBJ1-2; D remains unclear. This CDR3 has 13 residues. Trimming left V 8 bases short and J 4 bases short, with 14 bases between. Per germline, CDR1 MGHDK and CDR2 SYGVNS. CDR3 amino acids: CASSNMGLYGYTF. The CDR3 DNA sequence: TGTGCCAGCTCCAATATGGGCCTCTATGGCTACACCTTC.

This sequence joins TRBV5-1 and TRBJ2-7; no firm D call. CDR3 length equals 12 residues. Germline assignment: CDR1 SGHRS and CDR2 YFSETQ. V was clipped by 0 bases and J by 6 bases, with 7 bases between them. This CDR3 reads CASSLGGFEQYF. The CDR3 coding sequence is TGCGCCAGCAGCTTGGGAGGTTTCGAGCAGTACTTC.

The chain carries TRBV6-6 and TRBJ1-1; possibly TRBD1 for D (6 bases). The germline V and J ends were trimmed by 6 bases and 3 bases, with 20 bases remaining between them. Germline CDR1 is MNHNY and CDR2 is SVGAGI (reference sequence). This CDR3 comprises 16 residues. In DNA form, the CDR3 reads TGTGCCAGCAGCCTTAGGGCAGGGGAGTTTGACACTGAAGCTTTCTTT. Protein product: CASSLRAGEFDTEAFF.

The chain has TRBV11-2 and TRBJ2-3; D gene uncertain. Germline V gene lookup returns CDR1 SGHAT and CDR2 FQNNGV. The length of the CDR3 is 14 residues. V was clipped by 0 bases and J by 3 bases, with 7 bases between them. DNA for the CDR3: TGTGCCAGCAGCTTAGATGGAGCGACAGATACGCAGTATTTT. Protein sequence: CASSLDGATDTQYF.

This chain connects TRBV14 to TRBJ2-7; 7 bases are shared with TRBD2. Germline values: CDR1 SGHDN, CDR2 FVKESK. The V and J ends lost 4 bases and 3 bases, in that order; junction bases with no gene match: 6. The CDR3 has 14 amino acids. The CDR3 DNA reads as TGTGCCAGCAGCCCGGGGCTAGCGGTCTACGAGCAGTACTTC. Its protein is CASSPGLAVYEQYF.

This chain uses TRBV2 with TRBJ2-5; 7 nucleotides match TRBD2. Trimming removed 3 bases from V and 0 bases from J; junction bases left unmatched: 4. Germline CDR1 is SNHLY and CDR2 is FYNNEI. CDR3 length: 15 amino acids. The chain's CDR3 is CASSEGRGYQETQYF. CDR3 nucleotide sequence: TGTGCCAGCAGTGAGGGGCGGGGGTACCAAGAGACCCAGTACTTC.

The chain recombines TRBV2 with TRBJ2-6, with TRBD1 matching 7 bases. The CDR3 length is 17 residues. Looked up from germline, CDR1 is SNHLY and CDR2 is FYNNEI. The V gene end was trimmed by 4 bases and the J gene end by 4 bases; junction bases not matched to a gene: 10. In nucleotides, the CDR3 is TGTGCCAGCAGTGGGCCAGGGGGATCTGAGGGGGCCAACGTCCTGACTTTC. Amino acid sequence: CASSGPGGSEGANVLTF.

The rearrangement uses TRBV27 and TRBJ1-5, with TRBD1 as a possible D gene (6 bases). The CDR3 consists of 13 residues. Germline CDR1 and CDR2: MNHEY and SMNVEV (reference sequence). V dropped 2 bases and J dropped 4 bases, with 6 bases sitting between them. CDR3 DNA sequence: TGTGCCAGCAGTTTACAGGGGAATCAGCCCCAGCATTTT. Residues: CASSLQGNQPQHF.

The CDR3 bases are TGTGCCAGCAGCATCGCGGTCACCACCGGGGAGCTGTTTTTT. Protein product: CASSIAVTTGELFF. The chain has TRBV7-9 and TRBJ2-2, with D uncertain. Deletions cut 5 bases from V and 4 bases from J, with 11 bases between. Germline CDR1 and CDR2: SEHNR and FQNEAQ (reference sequence). This CDR3 has 14 residues.

Only a few counts were recorded for this clone. This sequence joins TRBV6-5 and TRBJ2-3, with TRBD2 matching over 7 bases. Germline CDR1 is MNHEY and CDR2 is SVGAGI. J lost 5 bases, V lost 4 bases, and 3 bases had no gene match. The CDR3 sequence is 13 residues long. The CDR3 DNA reads TGTGCCAGCAGTTTTGTAGCGGGAGATACGCAGTATTTT. Translation gives CASSFVAGDTQYF.

This chain joins TRBV5-1 and TRBJ2-7, with 12 bases identical to TRBD2. Germline CDR1 and CDR2: SGHRS and YFSETQ. This CDR3 has 16 amino acids. V was pared by 2 bases and J by 0 bases, with 3 bases of the junction left unmatched. DNA for the CDR3: TGCGCCAGCAGCTTAGAGGGACTAGCGGGCTCCTACGAGCAGTACTTC. Encoded protein: CASSLEGLAGSYEQYF.

The chain is built from TRBV27 and TRBJ1-5, with D possibly matching TRBD1 (5 bases). Germline V gives CDR1 MNHEY, CDR2 SMNVEV (reference sequence). The CDR3 contains 17 residues. Trimming left V 3 bases short and J 0 bases short, with 15 bases between. The DNA of the CDR3 is TGTGCCAGCAGTTTGAGGTTGACAGCTAATAGCAATCAGCCCCAGCATTTT. This gives the protein CASSLRLTANSNQPQHF.

The J gene is TRBJ2-5, the V gene TRBV6-1, with 9 positions matching TRBD2. The J call is doubtful: the DNA matches TRBJ2-7 better. Germline-derived CDR1 and CDR2 are MNHNS and SASEGT. This CDR3 has 14 residues. The CDR3 DNA reads as TGTGCCAGCACCGTAGCGGGAGCCTCCTACGAGCAGTACTTC. Amino acids: CASTVAGASYEQYF.

This clone was detected a few times. The chain joins TRBV18 to TRBJ2-7; TRBD1 aligns across 10 bases. Germline V gene lookup returns CDR1 KGHSH and CDR2 LQKENI. The CDR3 length is 15 residues. The V gene end was trimmed by 2 bases and the J gene end by 3 bases; junction bases not matched to a gene: 4. The CDR3 bases are TGTGCCAGCTCACCAAGGACAGGGGGAAACTACGAGCAGTACTTC. This sequence encodes CASSPRTGGNYEQYF.

The DNA of the CDR3 is TGCGCCAGCAGCAGACTAGCGGAGAGCTCCTACAATGAGCAGTTCTTC. Its protein is CASSRLAESSYNEQFF. The chain employs TRBV5-1 and TRBJ2-1; 9 bases fit TRBD2. Germline V gives CDR1 SGHRS, CDR2 YFSETQ. V shed 4 bases and J 0 bases; nucleotides not matched to a gene: 5. There are 16 residues in the CDR3.

This chain links TRBV4-1 with TRBJ2-3; the match to TRBD2 covers 7 bases. Germline V CDR1 and CDR2: MGHRA, YSYEKL. The CDR3 covers 16 residues. The V segment lost 4 bases and the J segment 3 bases; nucleotides outside the gene matches: 10. The CDR3 DNA reads TGCGCCAGCAGCCCCATAACGGGAGGATTGACAGATACGCAGTATTTT. As protein: CASSPITGGLTDTQYF.

The DNA for the CDR3 is TGCGCCAGCAGCCACCGGATCAGGTTGGGCGGGAGTGCCAATGAGCAGTTCTTC. Its translation is CASSHRIRLGGSANEQFF. This rearrangement joins TRBV4-1 to TRBJ2-1; 7 nucleotides align to TRBD2. CDR1 is MGHRA and CDR2 is YSYEKL in the germline V gene. V shed 3 bases, J shed 6 bases, and the junction held 17 bases outside the gene matches. The CDR3 is 18 amino acids.

V gene TRBV5-1 combines with J gene TRBJ1-1; TRBD1 might be the D (5 bases). The germline V and J ends were trimmed by 0 bases and 5 bases, with 14 bases remaining between them. This CDR3 region has 15 residues. Germline V lookup: CDR1 SGHRS, CDR2 YFSETQ. The CDR3 nucleotides read TGCGCCAGCAGCTTGGAATTGCCAGGGACTACTGAAGCTTTCTTT. It yields the protein CASSLELPGTTEAFF.

This sequence joins TRBV5-6 and TRBJ1-4, with 8 bases matching TRBD1. The CDR3 covers 16 residues. Germline loops: CDR1 SGHDT, CDR2 YYEEEE. The V gene end was trimmed by 1 base and the J gene end by 10 bases; junction bases not matched to a gene: 12. The CDR3 DNA reads TGTGCCAGCAGCTTGTCGAGTATGGGACAGGCCGGAAAACTGTTTTTT. Protein sequence: CASSLSSMGQAGKLFF.

The V and J genes are TRBV5-4 and TRBJ1-4, with D maybe TRBD1 (5 bases). Germline V gene lookup returns CDR1 SGHNT and CDR2 YYREEE (reference sequence). The CDR3 contains 15 residues. The V end was cut by 1 base, the J end by 5 bases, with 12 bases between. The CDR3 spells CASSLIAGPNEKLFF. CDR3 in DNA: TGTGCCAGCAGCTTGATTGCGGGGCCCAATGAAAAACTGTTTTTT.

The gene calls are TRBV7-3 and TRBJ2-7; TRBD2 aligns across 9 bases. The CDR3 extends over 14 amino acids. V gave up 4 bases and J gave up 4 bases; unmatched junction bases: 5. CDR1 and CDR2 from the germline V gene are SGHTA and FQGTGA. CDR3 sequence: CASSSRREGYEQYF. The CDR3 bases are TGTGCCAGCAGCTCGAGGCGGGAGGGTTACGAGCAGTACTTC.

This chain links TRBV7-9 with TRBJ2-3; D perhaps matches TRBD1 (6 bases). The CDR3 sequence is 14 residues long. V was trimmed by 0 bases and J by 6 bases, leaving 10 bases between them. Looked up from germline, CDR1 is SEHNR and CDR2 is FQNEAQ (reference sequence). The DNA of the CDR3 is TGTGCCAGCAGCTTAGCCGGGACATACGATACGCAGTATTTT. This gives the protein CASSLAGTYDTQYF.

The rearrangement joins TRBV30 to TRBJ2-1; 13 bases line up with TRBD2. The V segment lost 1 base and the J segment 7 bases; nucleotides outside the gene matches: 4. The CDR3 is 15 amino acids. Germline values: CDR1 GTSNPN, CDR2 SVGIG (reference sequence). As DNA, the CDR3 is TGTGCCTGGAGTGAAGGGACTAGCGGGATTAATGAGCAGTTCTTC. Amino acid sequence: CAWSEGTSGINEQFF.

The chain has TRBV4-1 and TRBJ2-7, with TRBD1 matching over 11 bases. J lost 6 bases, V lost 6 bases, and 10 bases had no gene match. There are 15 residues in the CDR3. From germline, CDR1 is MGHRA and CDR2 YSYEKL. The CDR3 is CASSPPGTGGGEQYF. DNA for the CDR3: TGCGCCAGCAGTCCTCCCGGGACAGGGGGAGGCGAGCAGTACTTC.

The chain couples TRBV19 to TRBJ2-3, with 8 bases matching TRBD1. V trimming: 7 bases; J trimming: 0 bases; junction bases outside the gene matches: 18. In germline, CDR1 is LNHDA, CDR2 SQIVND (reference sequence). The CDR3 is made up of 19 amino acids. In DNA form, the CDR3 reads TGTGCCAGTACGCAATCCCATTCCGACAGGGGCCTGAGCACAGATACGCAGTATTTT. It specifies CASTQSHSDRGLSTDTQYF.

V gene TRBV19 combines with J gene TRBJ1-2; TRBD1 matches at 11 bases. Trimming took 5 bases from V and 8 from J; bases not matched to a gene: 7. The germline V gene has CDR1 LNHDA and CDR2 SQIVND (reference sequence). The CDR3 length is 14 residues. The CDR3 loop is CASSAGTGGHGYTF. The CDR3 DNA follows: TGTGCCAGTAGTGCAGGGACAGGGGGTCACGGCTACACCTTC.

The V and J genes are TRBV10-3 and TRBJ2-3, with 10 bases aligning to TRBD2. J was trimmed by 3 bases and V by 4 bases; bases with no gene match: 7. CDR1 and CDR2 from the germline V gene are ENHRY and SYGVKD. The CDR3 spans 16 residues. CDR3 bases: TGTGCCATCAGTGTTCTAGCGGGAGTTGGGACAGATACGCAGTATTTT. It is translated as CAISVLAGVGTDTQYF.

The chain employs TRBV21-1 and TRBJ2-1; the table names TRBD2, a call not compared with the DNA. TRBV21-1 has pseudogene status. CDR3 length: 16 amino acids. The CDR3 reads CASSKERSSSYNEQFF. As DNA, the CDR3 is TGTGCCAGCAGCAAAGAAAGAAGTAGCTCCTACAATGAGCAGTTCTTC.

V usage is TRBV5-6 and J usage is TRBJ1-6; TRBD1 matches 10 bases. The CDR3 sequence is 15 residues long. With V trimmed by 6 bases and J by 9 bases, 9 bases remained unmatched. Germline V CDR1 and CDR2: SGHDT, YYEEEE. For the CDR3, the DNA is TGTGCCAGCATTCTCTGGGGACAGGGGACTTCACCCCTCCACTTT. Translation gives CASILWGQGTSPLHF.